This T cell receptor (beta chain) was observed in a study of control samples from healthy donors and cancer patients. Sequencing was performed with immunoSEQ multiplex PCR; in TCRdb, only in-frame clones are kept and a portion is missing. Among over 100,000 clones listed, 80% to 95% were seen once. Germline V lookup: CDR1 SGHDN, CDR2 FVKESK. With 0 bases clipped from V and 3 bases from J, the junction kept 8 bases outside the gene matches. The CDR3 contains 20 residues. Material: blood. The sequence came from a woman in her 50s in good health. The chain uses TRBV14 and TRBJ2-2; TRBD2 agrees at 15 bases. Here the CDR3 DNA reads TGTGCCAGCAGCCAAGACATCACCGGGACTAGCGGGAGGTACACCGGGGAGCTGTTTTTT. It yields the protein CASSQDITGTSGRYTGELFF.